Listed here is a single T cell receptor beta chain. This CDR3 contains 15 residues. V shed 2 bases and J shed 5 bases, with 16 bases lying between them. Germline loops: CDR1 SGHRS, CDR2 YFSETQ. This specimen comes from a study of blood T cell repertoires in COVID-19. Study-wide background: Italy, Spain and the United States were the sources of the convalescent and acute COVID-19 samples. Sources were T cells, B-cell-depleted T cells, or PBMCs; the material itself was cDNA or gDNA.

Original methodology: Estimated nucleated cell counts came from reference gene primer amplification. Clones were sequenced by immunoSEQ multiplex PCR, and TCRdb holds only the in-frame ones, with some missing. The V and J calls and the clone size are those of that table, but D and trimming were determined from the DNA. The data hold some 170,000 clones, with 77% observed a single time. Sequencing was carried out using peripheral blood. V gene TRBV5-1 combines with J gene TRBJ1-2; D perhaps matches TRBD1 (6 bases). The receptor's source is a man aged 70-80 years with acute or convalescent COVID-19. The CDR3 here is CASSFAGDVRYGYTF. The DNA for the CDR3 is TGCGCCAGCAGCTTTGCAGGGGACGTAAGGTATGGCTACACCTTC.